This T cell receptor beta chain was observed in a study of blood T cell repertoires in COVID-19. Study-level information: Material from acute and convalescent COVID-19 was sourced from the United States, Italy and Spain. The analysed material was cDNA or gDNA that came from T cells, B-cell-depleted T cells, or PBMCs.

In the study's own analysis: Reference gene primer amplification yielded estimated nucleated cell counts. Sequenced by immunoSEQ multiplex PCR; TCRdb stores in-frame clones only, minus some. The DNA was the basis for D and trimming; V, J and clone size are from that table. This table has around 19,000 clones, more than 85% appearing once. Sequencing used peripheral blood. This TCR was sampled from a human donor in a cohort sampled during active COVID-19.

CDR3 coding DNA: TGTGCCAGCAGTTACGGATACAGGGAAGGCTACACCTTC. Its protein product is CASSYGYREGYTF. The chain uses TRBV6-6 and TRBJ1-2; possibly TRBD1 for D (6 bases). Looked up from germline, CDR1 is MNHNY and CDR2 is SVGAGI (reference sequence). This CDR3 contains 13 residues. V gave up 2 bases and J gave up 8 bases, with 12 bases separating them.